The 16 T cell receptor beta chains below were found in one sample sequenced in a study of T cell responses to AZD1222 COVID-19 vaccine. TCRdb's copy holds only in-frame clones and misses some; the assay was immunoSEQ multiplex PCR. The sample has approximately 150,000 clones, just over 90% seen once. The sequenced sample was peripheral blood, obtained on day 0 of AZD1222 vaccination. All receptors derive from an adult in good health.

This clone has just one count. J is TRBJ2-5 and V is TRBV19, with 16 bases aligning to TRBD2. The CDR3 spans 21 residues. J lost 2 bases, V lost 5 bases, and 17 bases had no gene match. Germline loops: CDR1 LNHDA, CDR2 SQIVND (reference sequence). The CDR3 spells CASSPLGPGTSGGGNQETQYF. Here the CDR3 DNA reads TGTGCCAGTAGTCCCCTTGGCCCCGGGACTAGCGGGGGGGGAAATCAAGAGACCCAGTACTTC.

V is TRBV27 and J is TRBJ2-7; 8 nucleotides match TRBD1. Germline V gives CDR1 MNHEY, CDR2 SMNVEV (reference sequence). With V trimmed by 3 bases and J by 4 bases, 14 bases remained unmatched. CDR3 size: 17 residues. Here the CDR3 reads CASSFKAGGAPLYEQYF. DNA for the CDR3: TGTGCCAGCAGTTTTAAGGCAGGGGGCGCCCCACTGTACGAGCAGTACTTC.

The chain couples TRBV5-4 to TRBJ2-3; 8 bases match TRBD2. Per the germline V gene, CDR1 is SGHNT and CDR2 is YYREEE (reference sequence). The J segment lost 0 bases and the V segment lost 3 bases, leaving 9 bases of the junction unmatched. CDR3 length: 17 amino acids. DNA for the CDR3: TGTGCCAGCAGCTCGGGGGGGATTTCCTCTAGCACAGATACGCAGTATTTT. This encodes CASSSGGISSSTDTQYF.

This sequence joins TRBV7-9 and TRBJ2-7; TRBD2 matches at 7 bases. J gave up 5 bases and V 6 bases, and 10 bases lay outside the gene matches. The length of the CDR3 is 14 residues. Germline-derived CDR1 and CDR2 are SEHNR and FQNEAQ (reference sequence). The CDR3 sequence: CASRGEGQGHEQYF. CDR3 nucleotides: TGTGCCAGCAGGGGGGAGGGGCAGGGCCACGAGCAGTACTTC.

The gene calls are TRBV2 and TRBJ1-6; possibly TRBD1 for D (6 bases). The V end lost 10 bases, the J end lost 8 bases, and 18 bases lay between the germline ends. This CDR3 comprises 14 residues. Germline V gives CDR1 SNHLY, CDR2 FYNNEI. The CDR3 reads CANSKGGRDSPLHF. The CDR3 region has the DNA TGTGCCAACTCCAAGGGGGGGCGCGATTCACCCCTCCACTTT.

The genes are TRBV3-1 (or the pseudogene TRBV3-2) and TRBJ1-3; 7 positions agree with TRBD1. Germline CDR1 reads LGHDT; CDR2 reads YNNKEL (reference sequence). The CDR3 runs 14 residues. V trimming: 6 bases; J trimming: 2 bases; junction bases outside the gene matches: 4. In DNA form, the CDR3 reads TGTGCCAGCAGGGACCAGGGGGCTGGAAACACCATATATTTT. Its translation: CASRDQGAGNTIYF.

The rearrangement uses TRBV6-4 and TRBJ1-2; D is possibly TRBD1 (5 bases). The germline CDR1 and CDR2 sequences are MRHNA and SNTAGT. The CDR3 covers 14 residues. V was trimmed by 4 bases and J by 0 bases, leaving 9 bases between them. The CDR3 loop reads CASSAGQPNYGYTF. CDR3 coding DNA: TGTGCCAGCAGTGCTGGACAACCTAACTATGGCTACACCTTC.

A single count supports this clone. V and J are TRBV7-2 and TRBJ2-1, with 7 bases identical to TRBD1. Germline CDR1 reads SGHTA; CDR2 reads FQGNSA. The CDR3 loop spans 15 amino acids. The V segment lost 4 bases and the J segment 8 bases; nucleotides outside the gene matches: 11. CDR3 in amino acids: CASSSQGLGGDEQFF. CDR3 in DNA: TGTGCCAGCAGCTCCCAGGGGCTAGGGGGCGATGAGCAGTTCTTC.

The CDR3: CASSLYDRSQLFF. For the CDR3, the DNA is TGTGCCAGCAGTTTATATGACCGTAGCCAGCTGTTTTTT. The chain couples TRBV27 to TRBJ1-4; D remains ambiguous. CDR1 MNHEY and CDR2 SMNVEV come from the germline V gene (reference sequence). The CDR3 has 13 residues. V dropped 1 base and J dropped 14 bases, with 14 bases sitting between them.

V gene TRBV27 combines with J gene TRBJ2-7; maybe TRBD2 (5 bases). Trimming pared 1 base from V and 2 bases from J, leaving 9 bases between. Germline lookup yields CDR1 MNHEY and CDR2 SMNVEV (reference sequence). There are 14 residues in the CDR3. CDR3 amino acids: CASSLYGVTYEQYF. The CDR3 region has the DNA TGTGCCAGCAGTTTATACGGGGTTACCTACGAGCAGTACTTC.

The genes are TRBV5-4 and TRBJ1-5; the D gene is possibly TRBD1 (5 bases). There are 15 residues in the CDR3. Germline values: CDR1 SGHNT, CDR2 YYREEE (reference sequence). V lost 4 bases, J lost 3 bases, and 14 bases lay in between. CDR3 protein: CASSPEPQDNQPQHF. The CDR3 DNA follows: TGTGCCAGCAGCCCCGAGCCACAGGACAATCAGCCCCAGCATTTT.

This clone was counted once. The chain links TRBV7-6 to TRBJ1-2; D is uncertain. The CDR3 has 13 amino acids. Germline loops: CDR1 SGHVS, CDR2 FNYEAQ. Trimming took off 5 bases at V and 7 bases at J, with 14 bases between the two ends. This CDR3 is CASSTPREPGYTF. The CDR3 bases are TGTGCCAGCAGCACTCCCCGGGAACCTGGCTACACCTTC.

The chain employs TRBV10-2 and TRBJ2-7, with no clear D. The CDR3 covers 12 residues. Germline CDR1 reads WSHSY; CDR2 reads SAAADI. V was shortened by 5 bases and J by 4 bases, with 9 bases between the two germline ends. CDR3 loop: CASSQDHYEQYF. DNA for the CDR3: TGCGCCAGCAGTCAGGACCATTACGAGCAGTACTTC.

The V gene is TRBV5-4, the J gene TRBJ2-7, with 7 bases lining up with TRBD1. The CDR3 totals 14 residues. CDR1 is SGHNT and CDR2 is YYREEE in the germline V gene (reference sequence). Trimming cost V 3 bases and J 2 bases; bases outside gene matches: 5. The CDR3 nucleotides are TGTGCCAGCAGCTCCCGGGACAGCACCTACGAGCAGTACTTC. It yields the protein CASSSRDSTYEQYF.

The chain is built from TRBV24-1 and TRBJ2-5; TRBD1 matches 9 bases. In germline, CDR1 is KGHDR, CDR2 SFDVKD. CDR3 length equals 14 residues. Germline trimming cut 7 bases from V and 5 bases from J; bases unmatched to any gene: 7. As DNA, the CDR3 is TGTGCCACCAGGGACAGGGGAGCCCCGGAGACCCAGTACTTC. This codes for CATRDRGAPETQYF.

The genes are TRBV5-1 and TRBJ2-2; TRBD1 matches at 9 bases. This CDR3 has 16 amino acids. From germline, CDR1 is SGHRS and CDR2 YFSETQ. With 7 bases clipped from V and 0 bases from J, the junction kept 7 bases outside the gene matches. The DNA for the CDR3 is TGCGCCAGCGGAACACAGGGGGCTACGAACACCGGGGAGCTGTTTTTT. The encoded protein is CASGTQGATNTGELFF.